This TCR beta chain was sequenced for a study of human T cells and chemical hapten exposure. The overall study: Minor volume differences among pooled libraries chiefly drove per-sample TCR yield variation.

The library attached unique molecular identifiers to individual cDNA molecules. Per the original data handling: Sample TCR counts, which ranged from roughly 20,000 to 750,000, had a median of roughly 99,000. TCRdb re-called the RACE reads with MiXCR, one entry per CDR3 protein. In this record, the V and J calls reflect TCRdb's handling and not the investigators' own analysis. The data show some 65,000 distinct CDR3 sequences, with approximately 6.5% seen just once and under 4.5% held by the top ten. This CDR3 region has 15 residues. J was trimmed by 3 bases and V by 2 bases; bases with no gene match: 5. Per germline, CDR1 SQVTM and CDR2 ANQGSEA. Time point noted: healthy volunteer bleed at 6 weeks. Unfractionated whole blood yielded total RNA. This clonotype was found a few times.

The sequence derives from a female donor in good health. Some clones in this sample may be carry-over from other donors' samples. The sequenced sample consisted of whole blood. The chain combines TRBV29-1 with TRBJ2-1, with 9 nucleotides matching TRBD2. The CDR3 bases are TGCAGCGTTGAATACGGCGGGAGGGTCTACAATGAGCAGTTCTTC. Its protein product is CSVEYGGRVYNEQFF.